Presented here are 10 T cell receptor beta chains from one specimen sequenced in a study of CD8 T cells in Susac syndrome (dated by TCRdb to the late 2010s). Libraries were made using the immunoSEQ multiplex PCR assay. RNA was extracted using the RNeasy kit, and roughly 0.5 to 1 ug of the RNA was reverse transcribed with random hexamers. TCRdb reprocessing: public reads trimmed at Q25 with fastp, clones called with MiXCR, in-frame beta chains kept. Rows are unified per CDR3 protein, each entry keeping the most common DNA and genes. The sample profile shows tens of thousands of distinct CDR3 sequences; 85% to 95% of them were found once. Roughly 0.15% of the sample comes from the top ten. The sequencing sample was made of CD4+ T cells from PBMCs. These receptors were collected from a human donor with Susac syndrome.

This rearrangement joins TRBV20-1 to TRBJ2-7, with 8 bases aligning to TRBD1. J was trimmed by 7 bases and V by 4 bases; bases with no gene match: 9. Germline loops: CDR1 DFQATT, CDR2 SNEGSKA (reference sequence). The CDR3 is 13 amino acids. CDR3 in amino acids: CSATRGQGGEQYF. DNA of the CDR3: TGCAGTGCTACCAGAGGACAGGGCGGGGAGCAGTACTTC.

The DNA of the CDR3 is TGCAGTGCTAGCCCGGGACAGGGAACCTTAGCCAAAAACATTCAGTACTTC. Its protein is CSASPGQGTLAKNIQYF. The rearrangement links TRBV20-1 to TRBJ2-4; 9 positions match TRBD1. Germline V CDR1 and CDR2: DFQATT, SNEGSKA (reference sequence). The CDR3 sequence is 17 residues long. Trimming removed 3 bases from V and 0 bases from J; junction bases left unmatched: 9.

The gene calls are TRBV18 and TRBJ2-7; TRBD2 agrees at 9 bases. The length of the CDR3 is 17 residues. J gave up 1 base and V 1 base, and 8 bases lay outside the gene matches. The germline gives CDR1 KGHSH, CDR2 LQKENI. CDR3 DNA: TGTGCCAGCTCACCACTCATACTAGCGGGTCGTTCCTACGAGCAGTACTTC. Residues: CASSPLILAGRSYEQYF. Based on the CDR3 plus reference TRBV18 and TRBJ2-7, the full variable domain is NAGVMQNPRHLVRRRGQEARLRCSPMKGHSHVYWYRQLPEEGLKFMVYLQKENIIDESGMPKERFSAEFPKEGPSILRIQQVVRGDSAAYFCASSPLILAGRSYEQYFGPGTRLTVT.

This chain links TRBV6-1 with TRBJ1-3, with 7 positions matching TRBD1. CDR1 and CDR2 (germline): MNHNS, SASEGT. This CDR3 has 15 residues. V was clipped by 8 bases and J by 3 bases; unmatched bases: 10. CDR3 DNA sequence: TGTGCCAGCGGAGGACAGGACGAAGGTGGAAACACCATATATTTT. Its translation is CASGGQDEGGNTIYF.

The V and J genes are TRBV29-1 and TRBJ1-2; the D gene is possibly TRBD1 (5 bases). V was cut by 4 bases and J by 2 bases, with 11 bases left in between. The length of the CDR3 is 13 residues. CDR1 is SQVTM, CDR2 ANQGSEA, per germline. The CDR3 DNA sequence: TGCAGCGTTGGGGGTCGGGACAACTATGGCTACACCTTC. Protein: CSVGGRDNYGYTF.

The chain couples TRBV20-1 to TRBJ1-2; no clear D gene. The germline V and J ends were trimmed by 4 bases and 6 bases, with 6 bases remaining between them. The germline V gene has CDR1 DFQATT and CDR2 SNEGSKA (reference sequence). The CDR3 has 10 amino acids. CDR3 region: CSAKGNGYTF. The DNA for the CDR3 is TGCAGTGCTAAGGGTAATGGCTACACCTTC.

The rearrangement joins TRBV15 to TRBJ2-3; D not certain. The CDR3 runs to 17 residues. V was shortened by 2 bases and J by 2 bases, with 17 bases between the two germline ends. Germline V gene lookup returns CDR1 LNHNV and CDR2 YYDKDF (reference sequence). The CDR3 reads CATSRFLGRGTTDTQYF. DNA for the CDR3: TGTGCCACCAGCAGATTCTTAGGTCGAGGCACCACAGATACGCAGTATTTT.

V is TRBV27 and J is TRBJ2-2; tentatively, D is TRBD1 (6 bases). Germline V CDR1 and CDR2: MNHEY, SMNVEV (reference sequence). Trimming left V 5 bases short and J 1 base short, with 11 bases between. The CDR3 is 15 residues long. The CDR3 sequence is CASSSTGQNTGELFF. DNA of the CDR3: TGTGCCAGCAGTAGCACGGGACAGAACACCGGGGAGCTGTTTTTT.

The chain links TRBV2 to TRBJ2-1; TRBD1 matches 8 bases. CDR1 and CDR2 (germline): SNHLY, FYNNEI. The ends lost 3 bases at V and 6 bases at J; junction bases unmatched: 1. The CDR3 length is 13 residues. The CDR3, as DNA: TGTGCCAGCAGTGAGGGACAGGTCAATGAGCAGTTCTTC. Its translation is CASSEGQVNEQFF.

The chain joins TRBV19 to TRBJ2-7, with TRBD1 matching over 8 bases. Trimming took 4 bases from V and 3 from J; bases not matched to a gene: 2. The CDR3 is made up of 13 amino acids. Germline V gene lookup returns CDR1 LNHDA and CDR2 SQIVND (reference sequence). CDR3 bases: TGTGCCAGTAGTAGAGACAGGGGCTACGAGCAGTACTTC. Translation gives CASSRDRGYEQYF.